Here is one T cell receptor beta chain with its context. This may be a read error, as it is one base from a much larger clone. Because the CDR3 is missing its conserved closing phenylalanine or tryptophan, this is likely a read error. No DNA is shown, since the ends of the CDR3 on it are uncertain; the CDR3 is the one TCRdb lists. Together with a sample-barcoded 5' primer, a J-beta primer mix was included in a second PCR lasting about 7 to 12 cycles. TCRdb redid the calling of the 5' RACE reads with MiXCR, one entry per CDR3 protein. This table holds around 870,000 distinct CDR3 sequences, 29% found once. The CDR3 is 13 residues long, ends included. This sample was included in a study of blood T cells in healthy people across ages.

What was sequenced was blood. V usage is TRBV21-1 and J usage is TRBJ2-4; the D segment call TRBD2 is taken from the table without a DNA check. TRBV21-1 has pseudogene status. This TCR came from a woman aged 80 or older in good health. The chain's CDR3 is CASILLGRIEQYC.